This is a list of T cell receptor beta chains from one sample in a study of beta chain features in type 1 diabetes. Sequenced by immunoSEQ multiplex PCR; TCRdb stores in-frame clones only, minus some. Of more than 120,000 clones listed, around 9.3% are singletons. Sequencing was done on a sample of naive CD4+ T cells from blood. Receptors were obtained from a man younger than 35 in good health. Both conserved end residues are part of each CDR3. Fields, in order: J gene, V gene, clone size, D gene, CDR3 protein, CDR3 DNA. D genes are given only for firm matches. A row's size may be missing; if present it is once, few, many or a size class.

J gene: TRBJ2-1
V gene: TRBV28
clone size: NA
D gene: TRBD2
CDR3 protein: CASSTGGDYSYNEQFF
CDR3 DNA: TGTGCCAGCAGTACCGGGGGGGACTACTCCTACAATGAGCAGTTCTTC

J gene: TRBJ2-3
V gene: TRBV7-8
clone size: few
D gene: TRBD1
CDR3 protein: CASRDRQTDTQYF
CDR3 DNA: TGTGCCAGCCGGGACAGGCAGACAGATACGCAGTATTTT

J gene: TRBJ2-1
V gene: TRBV9
clone size: NA
D gene: NA
CDR3 protein: CASSVTSEVNEQFF
CDR3 DNA: TGTGCCAGCAGCGTGACGAGCGAGGTAAATGAGCAGTTCTTC

J gene: TRBJ2-5
V gene: TRBV6-5
clone size: NA
D gene: NA
CDR3 protein: CASSRSGYLQETQYF
CDR3 DNA: TGTGCCAGCAGTCGGTCAGGGTATCTCCAAGAGACCCAGTACTTC

J gene: TRBJ2-5
V gene: TRBV9
clone size: NA
D gene: TRBD2
CDR3 protein: CASSSQRGGGETQYF
CDR3 DNA: TGTGCCAGCAGCTCCCAGCGGGGAGGAGGAGAGACCCAGTACTTC

J gene: TRBJ1-6
V gene: TRBV11-2
clone size: NA
D gene: NA
CDR3 protein: CASSLTGSLLSPLHF
CDR3 DNA: TGTGCCAGCAGCTTAACAGGGAGCCTCCTCTCACCCCTCCACTTT

J gene: TRBJ2-7
V gene: TRBV28
clone size: few
D gene: TRBD1
CDR3 protein: CASSLPQGAGEQYF
CDR3 DNA: TGTGCCAGCAGTTTACCACAGGGGGCGGGCGAGCAGTACTTC

J gene: TRBJ2-5
V gene: TRBV25-1
clone size: few
D gene: NA
CDR3 protein: CASIADDQETQYF
CDR3 DNA: TGTGCCAGCATAGCGGACGACCAAGAGACCCAGTACTTC

J gene: TRBJ1-2
V gene: TRBV29-1
clone size: many
D gene: NA
CDR3 protein: CSVGKGNYGYTF
CDR3 DNA: TGCAGCGTTGGCAAGGGGAACTATGGCTACACCTTC

J gene: TRBJ1-1
V gene: TRBV30
clone size: few
D gene: TRBD1
CDR3 protein: CAWTGGSNTEAFF
CDR3 DNA: TGTGCCTGGACAGGGGGATCGAACACTGAAGCTTTCTTT

J gene: TRBJ2-5
V gene: TRBV7-2
clone size: few
D gene: TRBD2
CDR3 protein: CATGGRNPSGGSMETQYF
CDR3 DNA: TGTGCCACCGGAGGACGGAACCCTAGCGGGGGGAGCATGGAGACCCAGTACTTC

J gene: TRBJ2-7
V gene: TRBV6-1
clone size: NA
D gene: TRBD1
CDR3 protein: CASSFRDRDEQYF
CDR3 DNA: TGTGCCAGCAGCTTCCGGGACAGGGATGAGCAGTACTTC

J gene: TRBJ2-5
V gene: TRBV4-3
clone size: NA
D gene: TRBD1
CDR3 protein: CASSLKTGGETQYF
CDR3 DNA: TGCGCCAGCAGCCTAAAGACAGGGGGAGAGACCCAGTACTTC

J gene: TRBJ1-5
V gene: TRBV6-5
clone size: few
D gene: NA
CDR3 protein: CASSYSGSAHNQPQHF
CDR3 DNA: TGTGCCAGCAGTTACTCCGGGTCAGCCCACAATCAGCCCCAGCATTTT

J gene: TRBJ2-1
V gene: TRBV30
clone size: many
D gene: TRBD1
CDR3 protein: CAWTRDSSYNEQFF
CDR3 DNA: TGTGCCTGGACCCGGGACAGCTCCTACAATGAGCAGTTCTTC

J gene: TRBJ1-6
V gene: TRBV4-3
clone size: many
D gene: TRBD1
CDR3 protein: CASSQNGQGMSPLHF
CDR3 DNA: TGCGCCAGCAGCCAAAATGGACAGGGGATGTCACCCCTCCACTTT

J gene: TRBJ1-2
V gene: TRBV10-3
clone size: NA
D gene: TRBD1
CDR3 protein: CAISGPGQANYGYTF
CDR3 DNA: TGTGCCATCAGTGGACCGGGACAGGCAAACTATGGCTACACCTTC

J gene: TRBJ2-1
V gene: TRBV6-1
clone size: few
D gene: NA
CDR3 protein: CASSELDRRIHEQFF
CDR3 DNA: TGTGCCAGCAGTGAACTGGACAGACGAATCCATGAGCAGTTCTTC

J gene: TRBJ2-1
V gene: TRBV6-1
clone size: few
D gene: TRBD1
CDR3 protein: CASSDWGQGAYNEQFF
CDR3 DNA: TGTGCCAGCAGTGATTGGGGACAGGGGGCCTACAATGAGCAGTTCTTC

J gene: TRBJ2-3
V gene: TRBV11-2
clone size: NA
D gene: NA
CDR3 protein: CASSLGVESTDTQYF
CDR3 DNA: TGTGCCAGCAGCTTGGGTGTGGAGAGCACAGATACGCAGTATTTT

J gene: TRBJ2-7
V gene: TRBV5-1
clone size: NA
D gene: NA
CDR3 protein: CASSLANDGGAYEQYF
CDR3 DNA: TGCGCCAGCAGCTTGGCGAACGATGGCGGGGCCTACGAGCAGTACTTC

J gene: TRBJ2-7
V gene: TRBV6-5
clone size: few
D gene: TRBD2
CDR3 protein: CASSYSGTSLEQYF
CDR3 DNA: TGTGCCAGCAGTTACTCCGGGACTAGCCTCGAGCAGTACTTC

J gene: TRBJ2-7
V gene: TRBV28
clone size: NA
D gene: NA
CDR3 protein: CAASSLRGLLTGSYEQYF
CDR3 DNA: TGTGCCGCCAGCAGTTTACGGGGATTACTCACGGGCTCCTACGAGCAGTACTTC

J gene: TRBJ2-3
V gene: TRBV6-6
clone size: NA
D gene: TRBD2
CDR3 protein: CASNILAGAVADTQYF
CDR3 DNA: TGTGCCAGCAACATTCTAGCGGGGGCCGTGGCAGATACGCAGTATTTT

J gene: TRBJ2-1
V gene: TRBV28
clone size: few
D gene: TRBD2
CDR3 protein: CASTPTSGGSIYDNEQFF
CDR3 DNA: TGTGCCAGCACCCCGACTAGCGGGGGGTCGATCTATGACAATGAGCAGTTCTTC

J gene: TRBJ1-2
V gene: TRBV4-1
clone size: few
D gene: TRBD1
CDR3 protein: CASSRTGGDNYGYTF
CDR3 DNA: TGCGCCAGCAGCCGGACAGGGGGCGATAACTATGGCTACACCTTC

J gene: TRBJ2-5
V gene: TRBV10-3
clone size: few
D gene: TRBD1
CDR3 protein: CAIRETTGTIWEQYF
CDR3 DNA: TGTGCCATCAGGGAGACGACAGGGACGATTTGGGAGCAGTACTTC

J gene: TRBJ2-3
V gene: TRBV30
clone size: many
D gene: NA
CDR3 protein: CAWSEQGADTQYF
CDR3 DNA: TGTGCCTGGAGTGAACAGGGTGCAGATACGCAGTATTTT

J gene: TRBJ1-1
V gene: TRBV15
clone size: NA
D gene: NA
CDR3 protein: CATSRAHGQMNTEAFF
CDR3 DNA: TGTGCCACCAGCAGAGCCCACGGACAGATGAACACTGAAGCTTTCTTT

J gene: TRBJ2-1
V gene: TRBV18
clone size: few
D gene: TRBD2
CDR3 protein: CASSPPSGGSYNEQFF
CDR3 DNA: TGTGCCAGCTCACCCCCTAGCGGGGGGTCCTACAATGAGCAGTTCTTC

J gene: TRBJ2-1
V gene: TRBV7-2
clone size: few
D gene: TRBD2
CDR3 protein: CASSRSGGAYNEQFF
CDR3 DNA: TGTGCCAGCAGCCGGAGCGGGGGGGCCTACAATGAGCAGTTCTTC

J gene: TRBJ2-7
V gene: TRBV29-1
clone size: many
D gene: NA
CDR3 protein: CSVGEQLDSYEQYF
CDR3 DNA: TGCAGCGTAGGCGAACAGTTGGATTCCTACGAGCAGTACTTC